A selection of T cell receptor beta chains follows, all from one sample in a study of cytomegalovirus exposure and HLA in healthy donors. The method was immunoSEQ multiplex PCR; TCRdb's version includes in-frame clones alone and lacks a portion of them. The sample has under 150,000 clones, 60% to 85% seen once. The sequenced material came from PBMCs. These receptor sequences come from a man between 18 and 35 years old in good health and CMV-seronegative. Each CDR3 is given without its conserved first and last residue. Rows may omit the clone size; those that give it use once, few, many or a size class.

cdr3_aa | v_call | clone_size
ASSVRGGGYT | TRBV9 | -
ASSLAGGTWYEQY | TRBV5-6 | few
ASSYTAATGELF | TRBV6-6 | -
ASSDFPGQLNGYT | TRBV6-1 | few
ASSTGGRAGAF | TRBV28 | -
ASSPTLWALYEQY | TRBV4-3 | few
ASSELQGGGEKLF | TRBV2 | few
ASSLRRSSYNEQF | TRBV5-1 | -
ASSPDREAQY | TRBV18 | -
ASSLGATGYGYT | TRBV5-1 | -
ASSLMNRGNTEAF | TRBV7-2 | -
ASSATGGSYEQY | TRBV7-2 | -
ASSSGSTSRGETQY | TRBV11-2 | -
ASSTQRDSSGNTIY | TRBV19 | -
ASSLSSGNYGYT | TRBV11-2 | -
ASSSAGWGEKLF | TRBV6-1 | -
ASSLVPTEYQPQH | TRBV5-8 | -
ASGQRGGNTEAF | TRBV12-5 | -
ASSPGLAGGPDTQY | TRBV18 | -
ASRQGAGVEKLF | TRBV5-1 | -
ASSRAADYEQY | TRBV7-9 | once
ASSSSGDNSGNTIY | TRBV7-2 | -
ASSSGVAETQY | TRBV11-2 | -
ASRLDRGVWETQY | TRBV5-8 | -
ASSLTGSANYGYT | TRBV5-1 | -
ALDRASGNTIY | TRBV30 | -
ASSQDVVRSDNQPQH | TRBV4-3 | few
ASSLLRQGMQF | TRBV14 | -
ASSLALISREVGYT | TRBV7-8 | -
ASSIGQATEAF | TRBV19 | -
ASSYVAGGAPDTQY | TRBV6-6 | once
ASSLDGLPEQY | TRBV7-9 | -
ASSLDPRDREVTEAF | TRBV13 | -
ASSPLQGAYNEQF | TRBV18 | -
ASSLADFYEQY | TRBV7-2 | -
ASSPIRGSHNEQF | TRBV25-1 | -
ATSGEQGEQF | TRBV15 | -
ASSRSGQGYNSPLH | TRBV5-4 | -
ASSRDAFGEKLF | TRBV7-2 | -
ASSLGQGLDYEQY | TRBV5-1 | -
ASSVANMDLAGVEAKTQY | TRBV9 | -
ASSPLSAAGLGHSGSPLH | TRBV27 | -
ATSRAGVNYGYT | TRBV15 | -
ASSPGQGQETQY | TRBV7-2 | -
ASSLAGNYEQY | TRBV4-3 | once
ASSDNQETQY | TRBV19 | once
ASSVGGGTTGELF | TRBV9 | -
ASSYSRGGSEQY | TRBV6-5 | -
ASSRRDRGESYT | TRBV5-8 | -
ASSLGKGAMNTEAF | TRBV5-4 | -
ASSPNLRGGATGELF | TRBV14 | -
ASSLGSSGRSEQY | TRBV28 | -
ASSMSRDGEAQY | TRBV19 | -